A single sample is the source of the 6 T cell receptor beta chains below, sequenced in a study of T-cell memory formation after mild COVID-19. TCRdb independently ran MiXCR on the 5' RACE reads; one entry per CDR3 protein. The repertoire includes roughly 130,000 distinct CDR3 sequences, 16% of them detected once, and more than 11% sits in the top ten. Sequencing used PBMCs or a T cell subset sorted from them (not recorded which). The origin of the receptors is an adult woman who had mild COVID-19 (a few samples of this study predate the infection). Cell type and time point are not known.

The gene calls are TRBV2 and TRBJ2-4; the match to TRBD2 covers 8 bases. This CDR3 has 14 amino acids. V lost 8 bases, J lost 6 bases, and 9 bases stayed unmatched. Germline CDR1 and CDR2: SNHLY and FYNNEI. The CDR3 region has the DNA TGTGCCAGCGTAGCGGGGAGCTCCACAAACATTCAGTACTTC. Encoded protein: CASVAGSSTNIQYF. Complete variable domain (other parts from reference TRBV2 and TRBJ2-4): EPEVTQTPSHQVTQMGQEVILRCVPISNHLYFYWYRQILGQKVEFLVSFYNNEISEKSEIFDDQFSVERPDGSNFTLKIRSTKLEDSAMYFCASVAGSSTNIQYFGAGTRLSVL.

The V and J genes are TRBV19 and TRBJ1-5; D ambiguous. The V gene lost 4 bases and the J gene lost 4 bases, with 8 bases spanning the gap. The germline V gene encodes CDR1 LNHDA and CDR2 SQIVND (reference sequence). The CDR3 spans 13 residues. CDR3 DNA sequence: TGTGCCAGTAGTACGGGAAGTAATCAGCCCCAGCATTTT. It is translated as CASSTGSNQPQHF. Full variable domain (remainder filled in from reference TRBV19 and TRBJ1-5): DGGITQSPKYLFRKEGQNVTLSCEQNLNHDAMYWYRQDPGQGLRLIYYSQIVNDFQKGDIAEGYSVSREKKESFPLTVTSAQKNPTAFYLCASSTGSNQPQHFGDGTRLSIL.

J is TRBJ2-5 and V is TRBV10-3; 11 bases map to TRBD2. Per the germline V gene, CDR1 is ENHRY and CDR2 is SYGVKD. There are 14 residues in the CDR3. The ends lost 3 bases at V and 3 bases at J; junction bases unmatched: 0. CDR3 sequence: CAISDSGREETQYF. The CDR3 coding sequence is TGTGCCATCAGTGATAGCGGGAGGGAAGAGACCCAGTACTTC.

The chain links TRBV20-1 to TRBJ1-4; D remains unclear. With 3 bases removed from V and 8 bases from J, the gap between germline ends came to 19 bases. The germline CDR1 and CDR2 sequences are DFQATT and SNEGSKA (reference sequence). This CDR3 has 15 residues. This CDR3 reads CSASRARKGGEKLFF. CDR3 in DNA: TGCAGTGCTAGTAGGGCGAGAAAGGGTGGCGAAAAACTGTTTTTT.

Only a few counts were recorded for this clonotype. The chain joins TRBV12-3 or TRBV12-4 to TRBJ2-2; a possible D gene is TRBD1 (5 bases). The V end lost 3 bases, the J end lost 6 bases, and 11 bases lay between the germline ends. The CDR3 runs 14 residues. The CDR3 spells CASSLSVTAGELFF. The CDR3 region has the DNA TGTGCCAGCAGTTTGTCTGTGACAGCCGGGGAGCTGTTTTTT.

This chain links TRBV11-2 with TRBJ2-3; 13 bases align to TRBD2. This CDR3 has 17 residues. Per germline, CDR1 SGHAT and CDR2 FQNNGV. V trimming: 7 bases; J trimming: 2 bases; junction bases outside the gene matches: 9. CDR3 sequence reads: CASIPQLAGGSTDTQYF. The CDR3 DNA reads TGTGCCAGCATTCCCCAACTAGCGGGAGGGTCCACAGATACGCAGTATTTT.